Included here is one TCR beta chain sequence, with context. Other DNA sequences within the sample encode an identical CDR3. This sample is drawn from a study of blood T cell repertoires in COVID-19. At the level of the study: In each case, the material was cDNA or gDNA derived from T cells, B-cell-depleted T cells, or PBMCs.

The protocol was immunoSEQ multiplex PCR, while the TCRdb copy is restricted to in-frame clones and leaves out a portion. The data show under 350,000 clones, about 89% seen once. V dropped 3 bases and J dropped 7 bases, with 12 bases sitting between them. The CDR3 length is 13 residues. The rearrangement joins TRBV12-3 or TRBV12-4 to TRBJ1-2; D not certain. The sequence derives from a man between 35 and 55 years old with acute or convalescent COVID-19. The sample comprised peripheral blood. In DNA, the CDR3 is TGTGCCAGCAGTTTGGCCCCTGGCAGTGGCTACACCTTC. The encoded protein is CASSLAPGSGYTF.